The subject of this entry is one T cell receptor beta chain. Its target is unknown. This specimen belongs to a study of cytomegalovirus exposure and HLA in healthy donors. The ends were cut back, 4 bases at V and 3 bases at J, with 9 bases in the middle. In germline, CDR1 is SNHLY, CDR2 FYNNEI. The CDR3 runs to 13 residues. Study-wide results and limits: Some V segments (TRBV6-2 and TRBV6-3 among them) were excluded as indistinguishable. Within an earlier analysis, most TCR beta V segments proved productive either about 90% or about 30% of the time.

Researchers ran the PCR with 60 Vbeta and 13 Jbeta primers. The table came from immunoSEQ multiplex PCR; TCRdb's copy has only in-frame clones and leaves some out. The sample table sets out about 84,000 clones. The chain recombines TRBV2 with TRBJ1-1, with D unclear. The sample was PBMCs. This TCR derives from a man aged 45-65 years in good health and CMV-seronegative. The CDR3, as DNA: TGTGCCAGCAGTGTGAACGGTTACACTGAAGCTTTCTTT. Residues: CASSVNGYTEAFF.